A single sample is the source of the 19 T cell receptor beta chains below, sequenced in a study of cytomegalovirus exposure and HLA in healthy donors (dated by TCRdb to about 2017). Libraries were built with the immunoSEQ multiplex PCR assay. For the multiplex PCR, a mixture combining 60 forward primers for TCR Vbeta segments and 13 reverse primers for TCR Jbeta segments was used. The immuneACCESS repertoire file appears here via TCRdb, limited to in-frame rearrangements. These files lack a portion of the clones; in checked studies, under half of the deficit traces to unresolved V genes, and the cause of the others is not known. The sample includes about 100,000 clones, with more than 75% observed a single time. Approximately 5% of the sample comes from the top ten. Material for sequencing was PBMCs. The receptors here all came from a young woman in good health and CMV-seropositive.

This rearrangement joins TRBV27 to TRBJ2-3, with 7 bases matching TRBD2. Germline V gives CDR1 MNHEY, CDR2 SMNVEV (reference sequence). This CDR3 is 17 amino acids long. The J segment lost 6 bases and the V segment lost 3 bases, leaving 15 bases of the junction unmatched. In DNA form, the CDR3 reads TGTGCCAGCAGTTTTCTCAATCTAGCGGCGGGCCCGGATACGCAGTATTTT. It encodes CASSFLNLAAGPDTQYF.

The rearrangement joins TRBV10-3 to TRBJ2-3, with TRBD2 matching over 8 bases. The CDR3 is 16 residues long. Germline-derived CDR1 and CDR2 are ENHRY and SYGVKD. The V gene end was trimmed by 3 bases and the J gene end by 0 bases; junction bases not matched to a gene: 5. This chain's CDR3 is CAISDYTSGSTDTQYF. The CDR3 DNA reads as TGTGCCATCAGTGACTACACTAGCGGAAGCACAGATACGCAGTATTTT.

V and J are TRBV12-5 and TRBJ2-1; a weak D match, TRBD2 (5 bases). The CDR3 has 15 amino acids. The germline V and J ends were trimmed by 3 bases and 4 bases, with 13 bases remaining between them. The germline V gene has CDR1 LGHNT and CDR2 FRNRAP. The CDR3 bases are TGTGCTAGTGGTTTCAACGACCGGGGATACAATGAGCAGTTCTTC. Amino acid sequence: CASGFNDRGYNEQFF.

On this clone itself: A read error may account for a junction end that differs from germline. The chain is built from TRBV6-6 and TRBJ2-5, with a possible D match to TRBD2 (6 bases). Per germline, CDR1 MNHNY and CDR2 SVGAGI (reference sequence). CDR3 length: 14 residues. The CDR3 DNA follows: TGTGCCAGCAAGACTAGTTGGAACCACGAGACCCAGTACTTC. Protein product: CASKTSWNHETQYF.

The table lists this clone with a count of one. The chain carries TRBV5-1 and TRBJ2-5; maybe TRBD2 (6 bases). The CDR3 has 16 residues. CDR1 SGHRS and CDR2 YFSETQ come from the germline V gene. V lost 3 bases and J 1 base, leaving 16 bases between the germline ends. This chain's CDR3 is CASSSWVAAFQETQYF. CDR3 DNA: TGCGCCAGCAGCTCTTGGGTAGCGGCGTTCCAAGAGACCCAGTACTTC.

The chain recombines TRBV10-1 with TRBJ2-1, with D tentatively TRBD1 (5 bases). Trimming cost V 6 bases and J 0 bases, with 12 bases left between them. The CDR3 totals 15 residues. Germline V gives CDR1 WNHNN, CDR2 SYGVQD (reference sequence). This chain's CDR3 is CASSVDMSSYNEQFF. CDR3 in DNA: TGCGCCAGCAGCGTGGACATGAGCTCCTACAATGAGCAGTTCTTC.

The genes are TRBV30 and TRBJ2-7; D is possibly TRBD2 (6 bases). Trimming cost V 5 bases and J 2 bases, with 16 bases left between them. The V gene's germline CDR1 is GTSNPN and CDR2 SVGIG (reference sequence). The CDR3 totals 14 residues. CDR3: CAWWGRQGPYEQYF. Written as DNA, the CDR3 is TGTGCCTGGTGGGGGAGGCAGGGTCCCTACGAGCAGTACTTC.

The chain has TRBV28 and TRBJ1-2; 8 bases are a match to TRBD1. CDR1 is MDHEN and CDR2 is SYDVKM in the germline V gene. V was pared by 4 bases and J by 0 bases, with 4 bases of the junction left unmatched. This CDR3 has 15 residues. Here the CDR3 DNA reads TGTGCCAGCAGTTCGGGACAGGTTACTAACTATGGCTACACCTTC. This sequence encodes CASSSGQVTNYGYTF.

This clone was counted only a few times. V and J are TRBV6-1 and TRBJ2-3, with 7 positions matching TRBD2. The CDR3 is made up of 15 amino acids. V dropped 2 bases and J dropped 2; count of bases not matched to a gene: 4. Germline assignment: CDR1 MNHNS and CDR2 SASEGT. This CDR3 reads CASSEMGLLTDTQYF. CDR3 DNA sequence: TGTGCCAGCAGTGAAATGGGACTACTCACAGATACGCAGTATTTT.

This clone was counted between two and nine times. The rearrangement joins TRBV27 to TRBJ2-2; TRBD2 matches at 9 bases. Trimming removed 6 bases from V and 2 bases from J; junction bases left unmatched: 10. Per germline, CDR1 MNHEY and CDR2 SMNVEV (reference sequence). The CDR3 extends over 17 amino acids. Here the CDR3 DNA reads TGTGCCAGCAGCCTGACAGGGACTAGCCAAAACACCGGGGAGCTGTTTTTT. Translated, it gives CASSLTGTSQNTGELFF.

This clone was recorded only once. The V and J genes are TRBV5-1 and TRBJ2-2; 10 bases align to TRBD2. The germline gives CDR1 SGHRS, CDR2 YFSETQ. This CDR3 region has 19 residues. Trimming cost V 5 bases and J 0 bases; bases outside gene matches: 13. CDR3: CASRPRAGGPSANTGELFF. The CDR3 DNA follows: TGCGCCAGCAGACCGAGAGCGGGAGGGCCCTCCGCGAACACCGGGGAGCTGTTTTTT.

The V and J genes are TRBV9 and TRBJ1-3, with 10 bases aligning to TRBD1. CDR1 SGDLS and CDR2 YYNGEE come from the germline V gene. The CDR3 is made up of 15 amino acids. V was pared by 9 bases and J by 4 bases, with 10 bases of the junction left unmatched. For the CDR3, the DNA is TGTGCCACCTCCCGGGGGGACAGGGGAGGAAACACCATATATTTT. Protein product: CATSRGDRGGNTIYF.

This rearrangement joins TRBV20-1 to TRBJ1-5, with D uncertain. V gave up 4 bases and J gave up 8 bases, with 6 bases separating them. Looked up from germline, CDR1 is DFQATT and CDR2 is SNEGSKA (reference sequence). This CDR3 contains 10 residues. CDR3 nucleotides: TGCAGTGCTAATTTCGAGCCCCAGCATTTT. This sequence encodes CSANFEPQHF.

The rearrangement joins TRBV4-1 to TRBJ1-1; D gene ambiguous. This CDR3 has 13 amino acids. V was pared by 3 bases and J by 5 bases, with 10 bases between. CDR1 is MGHRA and CDR2 is YSYEKL in the germline V gene. The CDR3 sequence is CASSQGRRTEAFF. CDR3 sequence (DNA): TGCGCCAGCAGCCAGGGCAGAAGGACTGAAGCTTTCTTT.

This chain uses TRBV6-1 with TRBJ2-2, with 9 bases aligning to TRBD1. The germline V gene has CDR1 MNHNS and CDR2 SASEGT. CDR3 length: 15 amino acids. The junction had 3 bases not matched to a gene; V was cut back by 6 bases and J by 1 base. The DNA for the CDR3 is TGTGCCAGCAGAGGACAGGGGAGGAACACCGGGGAGCTGTTTTTT. Amino acids: CASRGQGRNTGELFF.

The chain employs TRBV6-5 and TRBJ2-4, with a tentative D call TRBD2 (5 bases). The V gene's germline CDR1 is MNHEY and CDR2 SVGAGI. Deletions cut 4 bases from V and 3 bases from J, with 7 bases between. This CDR3 spans 13 amino acids. CDR3 DNA: TGTGCCAGCAGTTTAGGAGGCAAAAACATTCAGTACTTC. Amino acids: CASSLGGKNIQYF.

This chain connects TRBV10-3 to TRBJ1-5; 7 bases line up with TRBD1. The V gene's germline CDR1 is ENHRY and CDR2 SYGVKD. This CDR3 is built from 15 residues. V lost 2 bases to trimming and J lost 6 bases; unmatched junction nucleotides: 7. In DNA form, the CDR3 reads TGTGCCATCAGTGAGGCTGAGAGGGGGCTTCAGCCCCAGCATTTT. This translates into CAISEAERGLQPQHF.

The chain uses TRBV2 and TRBJ1-2, with 7 bases identical to TRBD1. Germline loops: CDR1 SNHLY, CDR2 FYNNEI. The V gene end was trimmed by 9 bases and the J gene end by 5 bases; junction bases not matched to a gene: 3. The CDR3 runs to 11 residues. The CDR3 loop is CARTGLYGYTF. CDR3 sequence (DNA): TGTGCCAGGACAGGGCTTTATGGCTACACCTTC.

The CDR3 spells CASSLALGSSNQPQHF. The CDR3 nucleotides read TGTGCCAGCAGCTTAGCTCTCGGTAGTAGCAATCAGCCCCAGCATTTT. The rearrangement links TRBV7-8 to TRBJ1-5; D gene unclear. CDR3 length: 16 amino acids. Germline CDR1 is SGHVS and CDR2 is FQNEAQ. Trimming cost V 0 bases and J 0 bases, with 9 bases left between them.